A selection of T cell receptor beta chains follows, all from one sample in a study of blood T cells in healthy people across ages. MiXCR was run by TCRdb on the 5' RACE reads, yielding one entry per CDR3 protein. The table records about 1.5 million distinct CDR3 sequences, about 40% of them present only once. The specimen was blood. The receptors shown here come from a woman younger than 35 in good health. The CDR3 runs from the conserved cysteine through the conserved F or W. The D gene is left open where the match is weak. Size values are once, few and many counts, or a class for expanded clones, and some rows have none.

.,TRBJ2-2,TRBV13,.,CASSMGRGYPNTGELFF,TGTGCCAGCAGCATGGGGCGGGGATACCCCAACACCGGGGAGCTGTTTTTT
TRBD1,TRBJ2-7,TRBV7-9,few,CASSPQGRPIYEQYF,TGTGCCAGCAGCCCACAGGGGAGACCGATATACGAGCAGTACTTC
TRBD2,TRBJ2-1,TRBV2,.,CASSGLAGRLLKQNEQFF,TGTGCCAGCAGTGGTTTAGCGGGACGACTTTTAAAGCAAAATGAGCAGTTCTTC
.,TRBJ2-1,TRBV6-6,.,CASSFVSGLTLEQFF,TGTGCCAGCAGTTTTGTGTCAGGGTTAACACTCGAGCAGTTCTTC
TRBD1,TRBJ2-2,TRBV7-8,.,CASSTRTGKSTGELFF,TGTGCCAGCAGCACCCGGACAGGGAAAAGCACCGGGGAGCTGTTTTTT
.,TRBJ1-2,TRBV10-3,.,CATVANYGYTF,TGTGCCACCGTAGCTAACTATGGCTACACCTTC
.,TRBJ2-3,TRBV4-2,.,CASSQDDGVRTDTQYF,TGTGCCAGCAGCCAAGATGACGGGGTGAGAACAGATACGCAGTATTTT
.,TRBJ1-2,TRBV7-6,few,CASSLNAGPGADGYTF,TGTGCCAGCAGCTTAAACGCGGGTCCTGGGGCAGATGGCTACACCTTC
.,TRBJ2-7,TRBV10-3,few,CAIRRQLSYEQYF,TGTGCCATCAGGCGACAGCTCAGCTACGAGCAGTACTTC
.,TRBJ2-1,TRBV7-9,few,CASSSRGAYNEQFF,TGTGCCAGCAGCTCCCGTGGGGCCTACAATGAGCAGTTCTTC
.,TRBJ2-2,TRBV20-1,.,CSARPPGNTGELFF,TGCAGTGCTAGACCCCCTGGGAACACCGGGGAGCTGTTTTTT
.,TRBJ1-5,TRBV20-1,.,CSAFNSDQPQHF,TGCAGTGCTTTTAATAGCGATCAGCCCCAGCATTTT
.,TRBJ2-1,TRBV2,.,CASRYSVSEQFF,TGTGCCAGCAGGTATAGTGTGTCTGAGCAGTTCTTC
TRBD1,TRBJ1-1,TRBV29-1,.,CSATDRTGGREAFF,TGCAGCGCAACCGACAGGACAGGGGGCAGAGAAGCTTTCTTT
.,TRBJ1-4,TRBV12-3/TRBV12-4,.,CASSNGGEREKLFF,TGTGCCAGCTCCAACGGGGGGGAACGGGAAAAACTGTTTTTT
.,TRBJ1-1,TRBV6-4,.,CASSDTSRGEAFF,TGTGCCAGCAGTGACACCTCAAGAGGTGAAGCTTTCTTT
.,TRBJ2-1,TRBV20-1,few,CSATGLPSSYNEQFF,TGCAGTGCAACGGGACTTCCAAGCTCCTACAATGAGCAGTTCTTC
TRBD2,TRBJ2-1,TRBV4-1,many,CASSQGDQLAGGNEQFF,TGCGCCAGCAGCCAGGGGGACCAACTAGCGGGAGGCAATGAGCAGTTCTTC
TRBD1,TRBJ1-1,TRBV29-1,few,CSVEGQGGTLKAFF,TGCAGCGTTGAAGGTCAGGGGGGAACACTGAAAGCTTTCTTT
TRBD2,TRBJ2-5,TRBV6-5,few,CASSYLGRTSGRSETQYF,TGTGCCAGCAGTTACTTAGGAAGGACTAGCGGGAGAAGTGAGACCCAGTACTTC
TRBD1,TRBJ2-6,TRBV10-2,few,CATRDSSGANVLTF,TGCGCCACCAGGGACAGCTCTGGGGCCAACGTCCTGACTTTC
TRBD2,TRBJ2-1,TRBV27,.,CASTGGADPDNEQFF,TGTGCCAGCACCGGGGGGGCCGACCCGGACAATGAGCAGTTCTTC
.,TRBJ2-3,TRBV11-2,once,CASSAGTSIGADTQYF,TGTGCCAGCAGCGCCGGGACCTCCATCGGTGCAGATACGCAGTATTTT
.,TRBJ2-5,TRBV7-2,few,CASSLLELAETQYF,TGTGCCAGCAGCTTATTGGAATTAGCAGAGACCCAGTACTTC
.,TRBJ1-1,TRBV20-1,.,CSANPRYRGDTEAFF,TGCAGTGCTAATCCCCGATACAGAGGGGACACTGAAGCTTTCTTT
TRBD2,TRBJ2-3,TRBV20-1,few,CSAPGLAGGPSTDTQYF,TGCAGTGCCCCAGGACTAGCGGGGGGCCCTAGCACAGATACGCAGTATTTT
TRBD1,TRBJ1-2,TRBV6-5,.,CASSVGATGYGYTF,TGTGCCAGCAGTGTGGGGGCGACAGGGTATGGCTACACCTTC
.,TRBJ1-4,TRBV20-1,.,CSVEGEKLFF,TGCAGCGTTGAGGGTGAAAAACTGTTTTTT
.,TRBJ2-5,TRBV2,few,CASSKDVQETQYF,TGTGCCAGCAGTAAGGACGTTCAAGAGACCCAGTACTTC
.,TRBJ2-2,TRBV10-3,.,CATARGETGELFF,TGTGCCACCGCTCGCGGGGAAACCGGGGAGCTGTTTTTT
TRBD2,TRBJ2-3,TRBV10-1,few,CASSESSGGTDTQYF,TGCGCCAGCAGTGAGTCAAGCGGGGGCACAGATACGCAGTATTTT
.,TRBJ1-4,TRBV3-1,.,CASGGGGNEKLFF,TGTGCCAGCGGAGGTGGTGGTAATGAAAAACTGTTTTTT
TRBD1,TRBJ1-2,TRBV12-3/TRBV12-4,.,CASSLMAGGTGGADYGYTF,TGTGCCAGCAGTTTAATGGCGGGAGGGACAGGGGGCGCCGATTATGGCTACACCTTC